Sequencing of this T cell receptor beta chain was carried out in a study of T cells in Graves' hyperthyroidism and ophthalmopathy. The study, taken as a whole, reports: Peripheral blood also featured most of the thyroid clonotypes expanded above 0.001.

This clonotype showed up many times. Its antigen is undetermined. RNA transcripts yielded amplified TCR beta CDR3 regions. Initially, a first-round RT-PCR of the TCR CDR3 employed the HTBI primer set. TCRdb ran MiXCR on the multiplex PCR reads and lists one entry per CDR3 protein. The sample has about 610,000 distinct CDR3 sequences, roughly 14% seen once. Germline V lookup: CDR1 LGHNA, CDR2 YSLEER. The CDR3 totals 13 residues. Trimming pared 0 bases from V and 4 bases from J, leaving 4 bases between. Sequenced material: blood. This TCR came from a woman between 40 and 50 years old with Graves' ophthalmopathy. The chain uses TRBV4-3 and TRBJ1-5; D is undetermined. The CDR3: CASSQDENQPQHF. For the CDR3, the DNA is TGCGCCAGCAGCCAAGACGAGAATCAGCCCCAGCATTTT.